A single T cell receptor (beta chain) is shown here with its context. The antigen is unknown. Method: immunoSEQ multiplex PCR; TCRdb's copy keeps in-frame clones and lacks some. The profile shows some 100,000 clones, approximately 90% of them singletons. The source of the sample is a study of T cell responses to AZD1222 COVID-19 vaccine. Overall study results and limits: Just a handful of AZD1222 recipients were seropositive at baseline. The donor group comprised mostly white British people and more females; the analysis possibly underestimated clonal diversity. Researchers report vaccine-associated CD4 TCRs spanning spike, with dominance at 160-218 and 743-854. The peak T cell response came first, and repertoires were sampled only after it.

This CDR3 has 13 residues. V was shortened by 8 bases and J by 5 bases, with 13 bases between the two germline ends. Per germline, CDR1 SNHLY and CDR2 FYNNEI. The chain is built from TRBV2 and TRBJ1-5; the D gene is possibly TRBD1 (6 bases). Here the sequenced sample was peripheral blood, taken 28 days after the second AZD1222 dose. The sequence derives from an adult who received the AZD1222 COVID-19 vaccine. CDR3 bases: TGTGCCAGCCAGAGGGACAAAGATCAGCCCCAGCATTTT. Its translation is CASQRDKDQPQHF.